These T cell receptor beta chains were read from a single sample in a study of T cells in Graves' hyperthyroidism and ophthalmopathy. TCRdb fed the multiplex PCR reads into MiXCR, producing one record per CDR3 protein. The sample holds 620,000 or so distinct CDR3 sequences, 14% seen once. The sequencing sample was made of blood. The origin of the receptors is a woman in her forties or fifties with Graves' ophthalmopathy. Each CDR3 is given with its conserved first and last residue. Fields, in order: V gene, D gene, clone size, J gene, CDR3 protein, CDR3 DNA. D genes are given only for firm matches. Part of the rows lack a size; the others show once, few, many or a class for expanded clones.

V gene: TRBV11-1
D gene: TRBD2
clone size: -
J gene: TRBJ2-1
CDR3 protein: CASSSRRGSGANEQFF
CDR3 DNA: TGTGCCAGCAGCTCCCGTCGAGGTAGCGGGGCCAATGAGCAGTTCTTC

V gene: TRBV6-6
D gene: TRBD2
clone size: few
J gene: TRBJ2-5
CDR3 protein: CASSYRRGSGSPKETQYF
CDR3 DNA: TGTGCCAGCAGTTACAGGCGGGGTAGCGGGAGCCCAAAAGAGACCCAGTACTTC

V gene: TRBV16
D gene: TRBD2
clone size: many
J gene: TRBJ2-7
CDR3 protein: CASSQGLAVPYEQYF
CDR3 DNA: TGTGCCAGCAGCCAAGGACTAGCGGTACCCTACGAGCAGTACTTC

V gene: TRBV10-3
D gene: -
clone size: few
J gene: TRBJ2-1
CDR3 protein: CAIRSDSYNEQFF
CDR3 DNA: TGTGCCATCAGGAGCGACTCCTACAATGAGCAGTTCTTC

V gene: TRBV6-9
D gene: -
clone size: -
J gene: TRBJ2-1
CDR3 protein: CASSYFQEVAYNEQFF
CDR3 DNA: TGTGCCAGCAGTTACTTTCAGGAGGTGGCCTACAATGAGCAGTTCTTC

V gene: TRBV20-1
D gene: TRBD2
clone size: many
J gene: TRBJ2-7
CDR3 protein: CSASRTSGIYEQYF
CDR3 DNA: TGCAGTGCTAGCAGGACTAGCGGGATCTACGAGCAGTACTTC

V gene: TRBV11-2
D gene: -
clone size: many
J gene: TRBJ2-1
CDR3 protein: CASSLSTPPGNEQFF
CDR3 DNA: TGTGCCAGCAGCTTAAGTACACCCCCGGGGAATGAGCAGTTCTTC

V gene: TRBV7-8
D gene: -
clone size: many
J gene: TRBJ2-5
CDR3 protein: CATSVPQETQYF
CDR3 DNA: TGTGCCACCTCGGTGCCCCAAGAGACCCAGTACTTC

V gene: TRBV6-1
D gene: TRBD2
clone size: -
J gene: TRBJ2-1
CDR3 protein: CASSARDYYNEQFF
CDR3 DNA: TGTGCCAGCAGTGCCCGGGACTACTACAATGAGCAGTTCTTC

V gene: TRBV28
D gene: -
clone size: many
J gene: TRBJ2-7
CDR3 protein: CASSPSRLGRLPYEQYF
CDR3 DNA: TGTGCCAGCAGTCCGTCTCGGTTGGGCAGACTACCATACGAGCAGTACTTC

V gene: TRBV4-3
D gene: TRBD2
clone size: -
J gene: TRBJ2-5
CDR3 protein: CASSQVSGREETQYF
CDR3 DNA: TGCGCCAGCAGCCAAGTGAGCGGGAGGGAAGAGACCCAGTACTTC

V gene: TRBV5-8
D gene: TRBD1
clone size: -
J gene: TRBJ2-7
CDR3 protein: CASSLGPTGEYEQYF
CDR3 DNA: TGTGCCAGCAGCTTGGGACCGACAGGGGAATACGAGCAGTACTTC

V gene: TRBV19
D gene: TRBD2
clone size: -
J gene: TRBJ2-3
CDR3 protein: CATQPSGSGEDTQYF
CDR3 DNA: TGTGCCACGCAACCCAGCGGGAGCGGAGAAGATACGCAGTATTTT

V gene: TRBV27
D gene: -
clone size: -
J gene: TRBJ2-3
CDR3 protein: CASGSNGIGTDTQYF
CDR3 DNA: TGTGCCAGCGGTAGCAACGGGATTGGCACAGATACGCAGTATTTT

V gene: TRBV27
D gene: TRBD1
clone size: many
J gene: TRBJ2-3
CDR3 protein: CASRRFGQGGSTDTQYF
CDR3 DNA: TGTGCCAGCAGGAGATTCGGACAGGGAGGTTCTACAGATACGCAGTATTTT

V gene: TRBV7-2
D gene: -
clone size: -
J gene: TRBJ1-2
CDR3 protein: CASSQGPDLAGYTF
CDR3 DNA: TGTGCCAGCAGCCAAGGTCCGGATTTGGCTGGCTACACCTTC

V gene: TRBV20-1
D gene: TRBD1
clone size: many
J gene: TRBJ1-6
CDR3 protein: CSAEQGEVSPLHF
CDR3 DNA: TGCAGTGCTGAACAGGGGGAGGTTTCACCCCTCCACTTT

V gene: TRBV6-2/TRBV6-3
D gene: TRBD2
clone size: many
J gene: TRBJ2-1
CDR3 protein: CASISASGETYYNEQFF
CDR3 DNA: TGTGCCAGCATTTCAGCTAGCGGGGAAACTTACTACAATGAGCAGTTCTTC

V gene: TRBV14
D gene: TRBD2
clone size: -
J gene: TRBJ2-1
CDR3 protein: CASSQPGLAPSYNEQFF
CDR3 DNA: TGTGCCAGCAGCCAACCGGGACTAGCTCCTTCCTACAATGAGCAGTTCTTC

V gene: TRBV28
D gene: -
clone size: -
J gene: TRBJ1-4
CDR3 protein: CASSLRRGEKLFF
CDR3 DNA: TGTGCCAGCAGTTTAAGACGTGGTGAAAAACTGTTTTTT

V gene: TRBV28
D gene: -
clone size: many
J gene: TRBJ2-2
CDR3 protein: CASSSDPANTGELFF
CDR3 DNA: TGTGCCAGCAGTTCCGACCCCGCGAACACCGGGGAGCTGTTTTTT

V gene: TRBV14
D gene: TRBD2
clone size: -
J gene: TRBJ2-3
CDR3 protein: CASSQVSSGRDTQYF
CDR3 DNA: TGTGCCAGCAGCCAAGTGTCTAGCGGGAGGGATACGCAGTATTTT

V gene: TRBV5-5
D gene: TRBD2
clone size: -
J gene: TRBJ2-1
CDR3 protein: CASSLALAGPNEQFF
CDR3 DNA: TGTGCCAGCAGCTTGGCGTTAGCGGGACCCAATGAGCAGTTCTTC

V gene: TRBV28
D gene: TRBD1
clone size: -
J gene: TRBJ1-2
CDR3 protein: CASSAGTANGYTF
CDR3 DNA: TGTGCCAGCAGTGCCGGGACAGCCAATGGCTACACCTTC

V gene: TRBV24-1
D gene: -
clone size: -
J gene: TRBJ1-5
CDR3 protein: CAASDLGGDQPQHF
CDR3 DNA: TGTGCCGCCAGTGATTTAGGAGGGGATCAGCCCCAGCATTTT

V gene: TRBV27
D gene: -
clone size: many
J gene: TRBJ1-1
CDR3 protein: CASSPRGGVNTEAFF
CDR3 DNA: TGTGCCAGCAGTCCCCGTGGCGGAGTGAACACTGAAGCTTTCTTT

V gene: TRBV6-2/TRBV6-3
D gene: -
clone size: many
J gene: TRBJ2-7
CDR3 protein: CASSYDFGEQYF
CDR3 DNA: TGTGCCAGCAGTTACGACTTTGGCGAGCAGTACTTC

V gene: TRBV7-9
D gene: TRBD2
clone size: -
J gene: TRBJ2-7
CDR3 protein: CASSPSGRAYDEQYF
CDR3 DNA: TGTGCCAGCAGCCCTAGCGGGAGGGCCTATGACGAGCAGTACTTC

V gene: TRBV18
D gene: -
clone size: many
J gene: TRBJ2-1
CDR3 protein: CASSPVVTLYNEQFF
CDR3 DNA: TGTGCCAGCTCACCGGTTGTTACCCTTTACAATGAGCAGTTCTTC

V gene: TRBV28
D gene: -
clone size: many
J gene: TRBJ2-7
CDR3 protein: CASSLIVNGFEQYF
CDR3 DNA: TGTGCCAGCAGTTTGATCGTAAATGGGTTCGAGCAGTACTTC

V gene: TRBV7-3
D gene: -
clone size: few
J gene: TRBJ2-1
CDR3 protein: CASSRTSATYNEQFF
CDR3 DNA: TGTGCCAGCAGCCGTACTTCAGCGACTTACAATGAGCAGTTCTTC

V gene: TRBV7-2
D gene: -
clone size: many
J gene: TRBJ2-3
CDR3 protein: CASSLHQAPTDTQYF
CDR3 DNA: TGTGCCAGCAGCCTCCACCAGGCGCCCACAGATACGCAGTATTTT

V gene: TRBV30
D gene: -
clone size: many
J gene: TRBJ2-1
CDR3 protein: CAWDRNNEQFF
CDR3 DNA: TGTGCCTGGGATCGGAATAATGAGCAGTTCTTC

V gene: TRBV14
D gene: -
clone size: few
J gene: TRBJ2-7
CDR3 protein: CASSQGVWERREQYF
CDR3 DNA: TGTGCCAGCAGCCAAGGAGTGTGGGAAAGACGCGAGCAGTACTTC

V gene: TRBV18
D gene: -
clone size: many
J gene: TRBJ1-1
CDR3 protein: CATQRGATSTEAFF
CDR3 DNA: TGTGCCACCCAACGAGGAGCAACCTCGACTGAAGCTTTCTTT

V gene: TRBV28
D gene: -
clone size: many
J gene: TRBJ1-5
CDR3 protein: CASSNPGTSGSNQPQHF
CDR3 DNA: TGTGCCAGCAGTAATCCTGGGACATCGGGCAGCAATCAGCCCCAGCATTTT

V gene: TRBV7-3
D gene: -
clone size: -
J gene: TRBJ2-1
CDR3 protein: CASSPLGGLFNEQSF
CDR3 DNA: TGTGCCAGCAGCCCCTTGGGCGGGCTCTTCAATGAGCAGTCCTTC

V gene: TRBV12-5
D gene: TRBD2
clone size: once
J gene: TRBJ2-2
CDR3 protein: CASGRRLAGDAGELFF
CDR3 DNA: TGTGCTAGTGGCCGCCGACTAGCGGGAGATGCCGGGGAGCTGTTTTTT

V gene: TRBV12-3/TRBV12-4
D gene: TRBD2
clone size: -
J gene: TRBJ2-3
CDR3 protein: CASNSPGLAGLDTQYF
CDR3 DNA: TGTGCCAGCAACTCACCGGGACTAGCGGGCCTAGATACGCAGTATTTT

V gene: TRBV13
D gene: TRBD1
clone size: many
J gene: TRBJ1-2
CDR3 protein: CASSLATTGADGYTF
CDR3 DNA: TGTGCCAGCAGCCTAGCAACTACAGGGGCGGATGGCTACACCTTC

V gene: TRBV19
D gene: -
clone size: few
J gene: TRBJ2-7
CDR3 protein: CATRRDPQNPDEQYF
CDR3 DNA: TGTGCCACTCGAAGGGACCCCCAAAACCCAGACGAGCAGTACTTC

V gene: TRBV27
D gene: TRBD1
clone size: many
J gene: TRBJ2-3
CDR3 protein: CASSLRQGMIADTQYF
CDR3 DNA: TGTGCCAGCAGTCTCCGACAGGGAATGATAGCAGATACGCAGTATTTT